This TCR beta chain was recovered during a study of cytomegalovirus exposure and HLA in healthy donors. PCR employed 60 Vbeta and 13 Jbeta primers. Profiled with immunoSEQ multiplex PCR; TCRdb holds only in-frame clones, not every one. The repertoire holds under 150,000 clones, with 65% to 90% as singletons. Study-wide findings and caveats: Associated with cytomegalovirus, according to the listing, were some 150 TCR beta chains. Several V segments, TRBV6-2 and TRBV6-3 among them, could not be told apart and were dropped. Analysis was carried out at a later point, and it linked a missense DCLRE1C variant to TCR beta V- and J-gene trimming. In a later analysis, specific HLA alleles were associated with around 17,000 TCR beta sequences at a 0.05 false discovery rate.

On this clone: Its target is unknown.

The CDR3 has 16 amino acids. Germline V gene data show CDR1 as MGHDK and CDR2 as SYGVNS. V was cut by 1 base and J by 0 bases, with 10 bases left in between. The chain has TRBV25-1 and TRBJ1-3; D is uncertain. This receptor was obtained from a man aged 50 to 60 in good health and CMV-seronegative. Material for sequencing was PBMCs. CDR3 DNA sequence: TGTGCCAGCAGTGAATTCACAATACCCTCTGGAAACACCATATATTTT. This codes for CASSEFTIPSGNTIYF.